The entry below describes one T cell receptor (beta chain). Its antigen is as yet unknown. Trimming pared 3 bases from V and 11 bases from J, leaving 20 bases between. This CDR3 comprises 15 residues. Germline V CDR1 and CDR2: MNHNS, SASEGT. PCR used 60 Vbeta primers and 13 Jbeta primers. The data were produced by immunoSEQ multiplex PCR, yet TCRdb's version contains in-frame clones alone and is incomplete. The sample holds tens of thousands of clones, almost 85% seen once. The sample originates from a study of cytomegalovirus exposure and HLA in healthy donors. Study-wide findings and caveats: A cluster of highly shared sequence variants was likely a sequencing artifact.

This sequence was found in a man younger than 35 in good health and CMV-seronegative. This rearrangement joins TRBV6-1 to TRBJ2-1; D is perhaps TRBD2 (6 bases). Sample: PBMCs. This chain's CDR3 is CASSDLRDQGGQQFF. As DNA, the CDR3 is TGTGCCAGCAGTGATCTGCGGGACCAAGGCGGTCAGCAGTTCTTC.